This TCR beta chain is from a study of blood T cell repertoires in COVID-19. About the study: PBMCs, B-cell-depleted T cells, or T cells were the source of the cDNA or gDNA that made up the material.

This clone has more than one count but fewer than ten. The assay was immunoSEQ multiplex PCR, and TCRdb's table has in-frame clones only and misses some. The sample lists about 140,000 clones; 84% were seen once. This TCR was recovered from a human donor in a cohort sampled during active COVID-19. What was sequenced was peripheral blood.

The CDR3 region has the DNA TGCGCCAGCAGCCAACCGGGGACAGGGGCTTACTATGGCTACACCTTC. It is translated as CASSQPGTGAYYGYTF. The V call is TRBV4-1, the J call TRBJ1-2; TRBD1 matches at 10 bases. The J segment lost 3 bases and the V segment lost 2 bases, leaving 6 bases of the junction unmatched. The germline gives CDR1 MGHRA, CDR2 YSYEKL. The CDR3 consists of 16 residues.